The source of this TCR beta chain is a study of shared clonotypes between healthy human individuals. Sequencing was at deep level. Assay used: immunoSEQ multiplex PCR; TCRdb lists only in-frame clones, some missing. The data show some 500,000 clones, with around 80% seen just once and around 12% held by the top ten. The length of the CDR3 is 14 residues. V was cut by 3 bases and J by 1 base, with 9 bases left in between. The germline gives CDR1 KGHSH, CDR2 LQKENI. This chain uses TRBV18 with TRBJ1-2; D gene unclear. The material sequenced was PBMCs. The receptor was derived from a woman aged 35 to 49 in good health. Some clones in this sample may be carry-over from other donors' samples. Here the CDR3 reads CASSPQEGNYGYTF. CDR3 bases: TGTGCCAGCTCACCCCAGGAGGGTAACTATGGCTACACCTTC.